The 28 T cell receptor beta chains given below trace back to one sample, sequenced in a study of OX40 agonist ivuxolimab in advanced cancers. The repertoire was sequenced with immunoSEQ multiplex PCR; TCRdb's copy has only in-frame clones and lacks some. The data contain 53,000 or so clones, roughly 84% of them singletons. This material consisted of CD4+ or CD8+ T cells sorted from blood, taken in a trial of the OX40 agonist ivuxolimab. The source is an adult with an advanced solid tumor such as melanoma, head and neck, liver or kidney cancer.

The chain couples TRBV28 to TRBJ1-5; D not certain. V lost 3 bases, J lost 6 bases, and 9 bases lay in between. CDR1 MDHEN and CDR2 SYDVKM come from the germline V gene. CDR3 size: 13 residues. CDR3 DNA sequence: TGTGCCAGCAGTTTCCTCTTCGGTCAGCCCCAGCATTTT. Encoded protein: CASSFLFGQPQHF.

V and J are TRBV10-3 and TRBJ2-3, with 7 nucleotides matching TRBD1. The CDR3 runs to 14 residues. Germline-derived CDR1 and CDR2 are ENHRY and SYGVKD. The V segment lost 4 bases and the J segment 0 bases; nucleotides outside the gene matches: 1. The CDR3 region is CAISGGQSTDTQYF. DNA of the CDR3: TGTGCCATCAGTGGGGGACAGAGCACAGATACGCAGTATTTT.

This chain joins TRBV27 and TRBJ1-3; D gene unclear. Germline-derived CDR1 and CDR2 are MNHEY and SMNVEV (reference sequence). The ends were cut back, 0 bases at V and 7 bases at J, with 10 bases in the middle. This CDR3 is 14 amino acids long. The CDR3 here is CASSLSRLGNTIYF. CDR3 coding DNA: TGTGCCAGCAGTTTATCCCGCCTCGGGAACACCATATATTTT.

The chain combines TRBV18 with TRBJ2-7, with 10 bases matching TRBD1. Germline V gene lookup returns CDR1 KGHSH and CDR2 LQKENI. V lost 0 bases and J lost 1; bases outside the gene matches: 3. The CDR3 is 16 residues long. CDR3 sequence reads: CASSPPGQGNSYEQYF. For the CDR3, the DNA is TGTGCCAGCTCACCACCGGGACAGGGGAATTCCTACGAGCAGTACTTC.

The rearrangement joins TRBV7-2 to TRBJ2-7, with D tentatively TRBD1 (6 bases). Germline loops: CDR1 SGHTA, CDR2 FQGNSA. The CDR3 extends over 13 amino acids. The V end lost 4 bases, the J end lost 3 bases, and 10 bases lay between the germline ends. The DNA of the CDR3 is TGTGCCAGCAGCTCGGGACAACTCTACGAGCAGTACTTC. It codes for CASSSGQLYEQYF.

The V call is TRBV6-1, the J call TRBJ1-4; TRBD1 matches at 7 bases. J lost 8 bases, V lost 5 bases, and 8 bases had no gene match. Per the germline V gene, CDR1 is MNHNS and CDR2 is SASEGT. The CDR3 extends over 14 amino acids. The CDR3 region has the DNA TGTGCCAGCAGTCCACAGGGGAATATCGAAAAACTGTTTTTT. Protein: CASSPQGNIEKLFF.

The sample holds one count of this clone. This CDR3 reads CATYGPANTGELFF. The CDR3 region has the DNA TGTGCCACTTACGGCCCTGCGAACACCGGGGAGCTGTTTTTT. The V and J genes are TRBV7-2 and TRBJ2-2; no firm D call. V lost 10 bases and J lost 0, with 12 bases in between. The V gene's germline CDR1 is SGHTA and CDR2 FQGNSA. This CDR3 spans 14 amino acids.

The chain links TRBV7-2 to TRBJ2-7; D is perhaps TRBD1 or TRBD2 (5 bases each). The germline CDR1 and CDR2 sequences are SGHTA and FQGNSA. V lost 4 bases, J lost 7 bases, and 20 bases lay in between. The CDR3 has 15 amino acids. CDR3 residues: CASSSPGGPRTEQYF. The CDR3 DNA reads as TGTGCCAGCAGCTCACCTGGGGGACCTCGGACAGAGCAGTACTTC.

CDR3 in amino acids: CASSARSSASYNEQFF. The CDR3 nucleotides read TGTGCCAGCAGTGCCAGATCTTCCGCCTCCTACAATGAGCAGTTCTTC. This sequence joins TRBV6-1 and TRBJ2-1; no reliable D call. Germline V gene data show CDR1 as MNHNS and CDR2 as SASEGT. CDR3 length: 16 residues. V was cut by 4 bases and J by 0 bases, with 13 bases left in between.

The chain is built from TRBV19 and TRBJ1-1; D not resolved. The CDR3 sequence is 15 residues long. The V gene lost 5 bases and the J gene lost 1 base, with 14 bases spanning the gap. Germline V gene lookup returns CDR1 LNHDA and CDR2 SQIVND (reference sequence). The CDR3, as DNA: TGTGCCAGTAGTTTAGGACCAGAAGAGAACACTGAAGCTTTCTTT. This encodes CASSLGPEENTEAFF.

This clone was detected only once. The chain uses TRBV15 and TRBJ2-7; 7 bases are shared with TRBD1. The CDR3 length is 15 residues. Germline V gives CDR1 LNHNV, CDR2 YYDKDF (reference sequence). Trimming removed 0 bases from V and 2 bases from J; junction bases left unmatched: 4. This chain's CDR3 is CATSRDLGQTYEQYF. The CDR3 coding sequence is TGTGCCACCAGCAGAGACCTGGGACAGACCTACGAGCAGTACTTC. Looking up the rest from reference TRBV15 and TRBJ2-7 gives the full variable domain: DAMVIQNPRYQVTQFGKPVTLSCSQTLNHNVMYWYQQKSSQAPKLLFHYYDKDFNNEADTPDNFQSRRPNTSFCFLDIRSPGLGDTAMYLCATSRDLGQTYEQYFGPGTRLTVT.

The gene calls are TRBV6-1 and TRBJ1-5; no clear D gene. Trimming removed 4 bases at V and 2 bases at J, with 18 bases between. This CDR3 is 17 amino acids long. The germline V gene encodes CDR1 MNHNS and CDR2 SASEGT. This chain's CDR3 is CASSGTSIPRGNQPQHF. The DNA for the CDR3 is TGTGCCAGCAGTGGCACCTCGATCCCCCGGGGCAATCAGCCCCAGCATTTT.

The rearrangement links TRBV6-6 to TRBJ1-5, with unresolved D. V was pared by 7 bases and J by 8 bases, with 18 bases between. The CDR3 sequence is 14 residues long. Germline V gene sequence: CDR1 MNHNY, CDR2 SVGAGI (reference sequence). The CDR3 DNA is TGTGCCAGCACCCCCCGGGTCCCGGGAGAGCCCCAGCATTTT. It is translated as CASTPRVPGEPQHF.

This clone was seen only once. The chain couples TRBV11-3 to TRBJ2-7; D not resolved. The germline gives CDR1 SGHNT, CDR2 YENEEA. The CDR3 covers 15 residues. The V end was cut by 2 bases, the J end by 0 bases, with 11 bases between. CDR3 region: CASSLRHFHSYEQYF. CDR3 nucleotides: TGTGCCAGCAGCTTACGACACTTCCACTCCTACGAGCAGTACTTC. Full variable domain (missing parts from reference TRBV11-3 and TRBJ2-7): EAGVVQSPRYKIIEKKQPVAFWCNPISGHNTLYWYLQNLGQGPELLIRYENEEAVDDSQLPKDRFSAERLKGVDSTLKIQPAELGDSAVYLCASSLRHFHSYEQYFGPGTRLTVT.

The chain uses TRBV4-2 and TRBJ1-3; 10 positions match TRBD1. Germline lookup yields CDR1 LGHNA and CDR2 YNFKEQ. The CDR3 covers 15 residues. V shed 4 bases, J shed 1 base, and the junction held 1 base outside the gene matches. CDR3 DNA sequence: TGTGCCAGCAGCCGGGACAGGGGATCTGGAAACACCATATATTTT. This encodes CASSRDRGSGNTIYF.

This chain's CDR3 is CASSQDPSEREVGHEQYF. The CDR3 DNA reads TGCGCCAGCAGCCAAGATCCCTCTGAGCGGGAGGTTGGTCACGAGCAGTACTTC. The chain carries TRBV4-1 and TRBJ2-7, with 9 bases lining up with TRBD2. Looked up from germline, CDR1 is MGHRA and CDR2 is YSYEKL. CDR3 length: 18 amino acids. V lost 0 bases and J lost 5; bases outside the gene matches: 14.

This clone occurred a few times. The chain couples TRBV15 to TRBJ1-1, with D perhaps TRBD1 (5 bases). V lost 0 bases, J lost 5 bases, and 10 bases lay in between. The CDR3 spans 14 residues. CDR1 and CDR2 (germline): LNHNV, YYDKDF (reference sequence). Here the CDR3 DNA reads TGTGCCACCAGCAGAGATTACGGGGGTACTGAAGCTTTCTTT. Protein product: CATSRDYGGTEAFF. The complete variable domain, with remaining parts taken from reference TRBV15 and TRBJ1-1, reads DAMVIQNPRYQVTQFGKPVTLSCSQTLNHNVMYWYQQKSSQAPKLLFHYYDKDFNNEADTPDNFQSRRPNTSFCFLDIRSPGLGDTAMYLCATSRDYGGTEAFFGQGTRLTVV.

This rearrangement joins TRBV5-1 to TRBJ2-2; TRBD2 matches 11 bases. The CDR3 loop spans 16 amino acids. Germline assignment: CDR1 SGHRS and CDR2 YFSETQ. Trimming cost V 3 bases and J 4 bases; bases outside gene matches: 5. The CDR3 nucleotides are TGCGCCAGCAGCTATTTTACTAGCGGGAGCACCGGGGAGCTGTTTTTT. Its protein product is CASSYFTSGSTGELFF. The whole variable domain, filled in from reference TRBV5-1 and TRBJ2-2, reads KAGVTQTPRYLIKTRGQQVTLSCSPISGHRSVSWYQQTPGQGLQFLFEYFSETQRNKGNFPGRFSGRQFSNSRSEMNVSTLELGDSALYLCASSYFTSGSTGELFFGEGSRLTVL.

The CDR3 coding sequence is TGTGCCACCTCCCCCCAGGGCGGACAGGGTGGTCAGCCCCAGCATTTT. Translated, it gives CATSPQGGQGGQPQHF. The rearrangement joins TRBV19 to TRBJ1-5; 8 bases match TRBD1. V was pared by 10 bases and J by 6 bases, with 17 bases of the junction left unmatched. The germline V gene encodes CDR1 LNHDA and CDR2 SQIVND (reference sequence). This CDR3 region has 16 residues. Together with reference TRBV19 and TRBJ1-5, the CDR3 gives the full variable domain: DGGITQSPKYLFRKEGQNVTLSCEQNLNHDAMYWYRQDPGQGLRLIYYSQIVNDFQKGDIAEGYSVSREKKESFPLTVTSAQKNPTAFYLCATSPQGGQGGQPQHFGDGTRLSIL.

The chain links TRBV7-8 to TRBJ2-7; possible D gene TRBD1, 5 bases. The CDR3 sequence is 14 residues long. The germline V gene encodes CDR1 SGHVS and CDR2 FQNEAQ. V was trimmed by 3 bases and J by 4 bases, leaving 13 bases between them. This CDR3 is CASSFIGESYEQYF. CDR3 DNA sequence: TGTGCCAGCAGCTTCATAGGGGAATCGTACGAGCAGTACTTC.

The rearrangement joins TRBV30 to TRBJ1-2; a possible D gene is TRBD1 (6 bases). Trimming removed 7 bases from V and 5 bases from J, with 20 bases in between. The CDR3 totals 14 residues. In germline, CDR1 is GTSNPN, CDR2 SVGIG (reference sequence). The CDR3 DNA sequence: TGTGCCTTGCAGGGGATAGGCTCTTGGTATGGCTACACCTTC. It translates to CALQGIGSWYGYTF.

This chain joins TRBV7-2 and TRBJ2-7, with D possibly TRBD1 on 5 matching bases. V was clipped by 3 bases and J by 0 bases, with 6 bases between them. The CDR3 sequence is 13 residues long. Germline lookup yields CDR1 SGHTA and CDR2 FQGNSA. The CDR3 region is CASSLGPSYEQYF. The DNA of the CDR3 is TGTGCCAGCAGCTTGGGGCCCTCCTACGAGCAGTACTTC.

The chain employs TRBV6-6 and TRBJ2-3; the match to TRBD2 covers 12 bases. There are 15 residues in the CDR3. Germline assignment: CDR1 MNHNY and CDR2 SVGAGI (reference sequence). V lost 5 bases, J lost 4 bases, and 4 bases stayed unmatched. This chain's CDR3 is CASSLAGGPADTQYF. The CDR3 DNA reads TGTGCCAGCAGTCTAGCGGGGGGGCCCGCAGATACGCAGTATTTT.

This clone showed up just once. The DNA of the CDR3 is TGTGCCAGCGCGGACAGAAGCATTAACACTGAAGCTTTCTTT. It is translated as CASADRSINTEAFF. The chain links TRBV6-1 to TRBJ1-1; a weak D match, TRBD1 (6 bases). V was cut by 8 bases and J by 2 bases, with 15 bases left in between. The CDR3 is 14 amino acids. Germline assignment: CDR1 MNHNS and CDR2 SASEGT.

The CDR3 nucleotides are TGTGCCAGCAGCCGTCGGCTACCTGGAAACACCATATATTTT. It is translated as CASSRRLPGNTIYF. V usage is TRBV6-6 and J usage is TRBJ1-3; D remains ambiguous. Trimming left V 6 bases short and J 2 bases short, with 11 bases between. CDR1 is MNHNY, CDR2 SVGAGI, per germline (reference sequence). This CDR3 is built from 14 residues.

This clone appeared a few times. The chain joins TRBV7-9 to TRBJ2-7, with TRBD2 matching over 14 bases. This CDR3 has 17 residues. Germline V gene lookup returns CDR1 SEHNR and CDR2 FQNEAQ (reference sequence). The junction had 7 bases not matched to a gene; V was cut back by 5 bases and J by 1 base. In DNA, the CDR3 is TGTGCCAGCAGCCAAGGACTAGCGGGAGGAGGATCCTACGAGCAGTACTTC. This encodes CASSQGLAGGGSYEQYF. Looking up the rest from reference TRBV7-9 and TRBJ2-7 gives the full variable domain: DTGVSQNPRHKITKRGQNVTFRCDPISEHNRLYWYRQTLGQGPEFLTYFQNEAQLEKSRLLSDRFSAERPKGSFSTLEIQRTEQGDSAMYLCASSQGLAGGGSYEQYFGPGTRLTVT.

The chain employs TRBV5-1 and TRBJ1-6; no reliable D call. V lost 5 bases and J lost 6, with 15 bases in between. The CDR3 has 15 amino acids. Looked up from germline, CDR1 is SGHRS and CDR2 is YFSETQ. CDR3 nucleotide sequence: TGCGCCAGCAGTAGCAACAGCGCTTTTAATTCACCCCTCCACTTT. This sequence encodes CASSSNSAFNSPLHF.

The chain recombines TRBV5-1 with TRBJ1-5; possibly TRBD1 for D (5 bases). The germline V gene encodes CDR1 SGHRS and CDR2 YFSETQ. The CDR3 contains 15 residues. With 0 bases removed from V and 4 bases from J, the gap between germline ends came to 11 bases. CDR3: CASSLGLGPNQPQHF. As DNA, the CDR3 is TGCGCCAGCAGCTTGGGCTTGGGGCCGAATCAGCCCCAGCATTTT.